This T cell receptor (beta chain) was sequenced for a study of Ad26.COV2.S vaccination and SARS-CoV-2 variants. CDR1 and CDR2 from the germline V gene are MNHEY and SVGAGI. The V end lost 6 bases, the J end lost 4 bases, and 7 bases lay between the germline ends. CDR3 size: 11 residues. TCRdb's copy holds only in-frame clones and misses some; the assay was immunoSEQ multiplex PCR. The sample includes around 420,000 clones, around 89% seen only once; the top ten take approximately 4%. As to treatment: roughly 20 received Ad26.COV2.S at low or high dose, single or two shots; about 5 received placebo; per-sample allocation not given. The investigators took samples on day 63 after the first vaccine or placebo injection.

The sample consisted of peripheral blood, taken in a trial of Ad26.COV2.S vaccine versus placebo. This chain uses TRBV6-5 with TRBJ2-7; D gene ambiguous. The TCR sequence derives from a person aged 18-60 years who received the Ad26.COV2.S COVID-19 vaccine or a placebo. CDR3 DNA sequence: TGTGCCAGCAGAAACATTTACGAGCAGTACTTC. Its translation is CASRNIYEQYF.